This TCR beta chain was sequenced in a study of technical replicates of blood from several donors. V lost 0 bases and J lost 3, with 8 bases in between. This CDR3 contains 13 residues. The germline gives CDR1 GTSNPN, CDR2 SVGIG (reference sequence). Only in-frame clones appear in the TCRdb table, and some are missing; sequencing was by immunoSEQ multiplex PCR. Of 75,000 to 90,000 clones listed, 90% to 95% are singletons. The sequenced sample consisted of T cells isolated from PBMCs. This chain links TRBV30 with TRBJ1-1; D gene uncertain. This TCR came from a human donor in good health. The CDR3: CAWSVSGHTEAFF. The CDR3 DNA is TGTGCCTGGAGTGTATCGGGTCACACTGAAGCTTTCTTT. Variable domain in full (rest from reference TRBV30 and TRBJ1-1): SQTIHQWPATLVQPVGSPLSLECTVEGTSNPNLYWYRQAAGRGLQLLFYSVGIGQISSEVPQNLSASRPQDRQFILSSKKLLLSDSGFYLCAWSVSGHTEAFFGQGTRLTVV.